The clone carrying this T cell receptor (beta chain) has at least ten counts. The data are from a study of T-cell reconstitution after alpha-beta-depleted transplantation in children. Germline CDR1 is LGHNA and CDR2 is YNFKEQ. The CDR3 contains 15 residues. Trimming shortened V by 0 bases and J by 2 bases, and 8 bases separated the two germline ends. The TCRbeta library incorporated unique molecular identifiers. TCRdb reprocessed the PCR reads via MiXCR and lists one record per CDR3 protein. The sample shows about 240,000 distinct CDR3 sequences, around 11% of them seen only once. This sample comprised PBMCs from the stem cell graft donor, obtained from the stem cell graft. The source is a human donor who donated a stem cell graft to a child with acute lymphoblastic leukemia. This rearrangement joins TRBV4-2 to TRBJ1-3, with D possibly TRBD1 on 5 matching bases. The CDR3 spells CASSQERGPGNTIYF. As DNA, the CDR3 is TGTGCCAGCAGCCAAGAGAGGGGACCTGGAAACACCATATATTTT.